The next 8 T cell receptor beta chains were all read from a single sample in a study of radiation and T cells in renal cell carcinoma. Using immunoSEQ multiplex PCR, the repertoire was profiled, and TCRdb retains in-frame clones only, with some absent. Counted here are 130,000 to 150,000 clones, roughly 88% occurring once; the ten biggest clones make up about 11%. Time point in this sample: baseline pretreatment blood. Treatment: 15 Gy SBRT to primary tumor, nephrectomy 4 weeks later. The specimen was blood, collected from a patient whose treatment included radiotherapy and nephrectomy. The receptors shown here come from a woman aged 45-65 years with renal cell carcinoma.

This clone was seen a single time. The gene calls are TRBV7-9 and TRBJ1-2, with 7 bases fitting TRBD1. The CDR3 spans 15 residues. Looked up from germline, CDR1 is SEHNR and CDR2 is FQNEAQ (reference sequence). The trim removed 5 bases at V and 6 bases at J, leaving 12 bases unmatched. CDR3 sequence: CASSRQGATGDGYTF. Written as DNA, the CDR3 is TGTGCCAGCAGCCGACAGGGTGCTACCGGGGATGGCTACACCTTC.

The V and J genes are TRBV4-3 and TRBJ2-3; 10 bases map to TRBD2. V dropped 3 bases and J dropped 2; count of bases not matched to a gene: 5. CDR1 is LGHNA, CDR2 YSLEER, per germline. The CDR3 runs to 16 residues. As DNA, the CDR3 is TGCGCCAGCAGCCAGGCCGGACTAGCGGACACAGATACGCAGTATTTT. Protein product: CASSQAGLADTDTQYF.

The CDR3 bases are TGTGCCAGCAGCCCCGGGGGGTTCCAGGGTGAAAAACTGTTTTTT. It translates to CASSPGGFQGEKLFF. This chain joins TRBV9 and TRBJ1-4; a weak D match, TRBD1 (5 bases). With 4 bases removed from V and 7 bases from J, the gap between germline ends came to 17 bases. CDR1 SGDLS and CDR2 YYNGEE come from the germline V gene. The CDR3 totals 15 residues.

This clone occurred once. The gene calls are TRBV7-2 and TRBJ2-5; 10 nucleotides match TRBD2. CDR1 and CDR2 from the germline V gene are SGHTA and FQGNSA. V trimming: 7 bases; J trimming: 4 bases; junction bases outside the gene matches: 9. The length of the CDR3 is 15 residues. CDR3 bases: TGTGCCAGCACCAAAGGACGGACTAGCGGAGAGACCCAGTACTTC. It translates to CASTKGRTSGETQYF.

The chain uses TRBV7-9 and TRBJ2-1; D gene ambiguous. Deletions cut 1 base from V and 4 bases from J, with 8 bases between. Germline V gene data show CDR1 as SEHNR and CDR2 as FQNEAQ (reference sequence). CDR3 size: 14 residues. The CDR3 spells CASSLELGYNEQFF. The CDR3 DNA is TGTGCCAGCAGCTTAGAGTTGGGTTACAATGAGCAGTTCTTC.

The V call is TRBV2, the J call TRBJ2-7, with D possibly called TRBD1 or TRBD2 (5 bases each). The V and J ends lost 7 bases and 3 bases respectively, with 10 bases between them. The CDR3 runs 12 residues. CDR1 and CDR2 (germline): SNHLY, FYNNEI. DNA for the CDR3: TGTGCCAGCAACCCAGGGAGCTACGAGCAGTACTTC. This sequence encodes CASNPGSYEQYF.

This CDR3 is CATSRDRGQVYGYTF. CDR3 DNA: TGTGCCACCAGCAGAGACAGGGGGCAGGTCTATGGCTACACCTTC. The J gene is TRBJ1-2, the V gene TRBV15; TRBD1 aligns across 8 bases. CDR3 length: 15 amino acids. With 0 bases clipped from V and 4 bases from J, the junction kept 4 bases outside the gene matches. CDR1 is LNHNV, CDR2 YYDKDF, per germline (reference sequence). Based on the CDR3 plus reference TRBV15 and TRBJ1-2, the full variable domain is DAMVIQNPRYQVTQFGKPVTLSCSQTLNHNVMYWYQQKSSQAPKLLFHYYDKDFNNEADTPDNFQSRRPNTSFCFLDIRSPGLGDTAMYLCATSRDRGQVYGYTFGSGTRLTVV.

This chain uses TRBV7-9 with TRBJ1-2, with 8 nucleotides matching TRBD1. The CDR3 is 15 amino acids. Losses at the gene ends were 5 bases for V and 3 bases for J; bases not matched to a gene: 8. Germline CDR1 and CDR2: SEHNR and FQNEAQ (reference sequence). CDR3 in DNA: TGTGCCAGCAGCCCCCCGGACAGGGAGTACTATGGCTACACCTTC. Translating gives CASSPPDREYYGYTF.